A single sample is the source of the 4 T cell receptor beta chains below, sequenced in a study of blood T cell repertoires in COVID-19. Clones were sequenced by immunoSEQ multiplex PCR, and TCRdb holds only the in-frame ones, with some missing. In the table there are about 16,000 clones, just over 85% of which are singletons. The specimen was peripheral blood. These receptors were obtained from a human donor with active COVID-19. The donor label of this sample is uncertain.

The chain recombines TRBV24-1 with TRBJ1-3; D is undetermined. Germline CDR1 and CDR2: KGHDR and SFDVKD. V gave up 7 bases and J gave up 4 bases, with 19 bases separating them. The CDR3 is 16 amino acids. CDR3 nucleotide sequence: TGTGCCACCAGCCCTGGTGGGTTAGGAGAGGGAAACACCATATATTTT. Protein product: CATSPGGLGEGNTIYF.

The chain couples TRBV14 to TRBJ2-5; 15 nucleotides line up with TRBD2. V lost 5 bases to trimming and J lost 1 base; unmatched junction nucleotides: 5. The CDR3 extends over 17 amino acids. Germline-derived CDR1 and CDR2 are SGHDN and FVKESK. CDR3 sequence: CASSEWTSGGAQETQYF. The DNA for the CDR3 is TGTGCCAGCAGCGAATGGACTAGCGGGGGGGCCCAAGAGACCCAGTACTTC.

The V and J genes are TRBV9 and TRBJ2-2; maybe TRBD1 (7 bases). Germline V CDR1 and CDR2: SGDLS, YYNGEE. Deletions cut 0 bases from V and 3 bases from J, with 12 bases between. This CDR3 contains 16 residues. The CDR3: CASSVAEGAYTGELFF. The CDR3 nucleotides are TGTGCCAGCAGCGTAGCGGAGGGGGCTTACACCGGGGAGCTGTTTTTT.

This sequence joins TRBV2 and TRBJ1-6; the D is unclear. Trimming cost V 2 bases and J 16 bases, with 12 bases left between them. CDR3 length: 12 residues. The germline CDR1 and CDR2 sequences are SNHLY and FYNNEI. Here the CDR3 reads CASSERGGSLHF. The DNA of the CDR3 is TGTGCCAGCAGTGAACGGGGTGGGTCACTCCACTTT.